Shown below are 19 T cell receptor beta chains from a single sample sequenced in a study of cytomegalovirus exposure and HLA in healthy donors (dated by TCRdb to between 2016 and 2019). Library prep was done by the immunoSEQ multiplex PCR assay. Not all clones reach the TCRdb copy of this immuneACCESS table, which keeps in-frame sequences only. Checked studies attribute under half of the gap to unresolved V genes and leave the rest unexplained. The sample table holds about 220,000 clones, of which approximately 90% were seen once. The ten most abundant clones make up around 1.1% of the sample. The specimen was PBMCs. Source of these receptors: a woman in her late teens or twenties in good health and CMV-seronegative.

The chain uses TRBV7-2 and TRBJ2-1; TRBD2 aligns across 7 bases. Germline trimming cut 5 bases from V and 2 bases from J; bases unmatched to any gene: 6. The CDR3 consists of 15 residues. From germline, CDR1 is SGHTA and CDR2 FQGNSA. This CDR3 reads CASSPGEGPYNEQFF. The CDR3 DNA follows: TGTGCCAGCAGCCCTGGGGAGGGCCCCTACAATGAGCAGTTCTTC.

This chain links TRBV5-1 with TRBJ2-3; D possibly corresponds to TRBD2 (6 bases). The length of the CDR3 is 19 residues. Per germline, CDR1 SGHRS and CDR2 YFSETQ. V gave up 0 bases and J gave up 3 bases, with 23 bases separating them. CDR3 DNA sequence: TGCGCCAGCAGCTTGGAAGGGTATTACGCGGGAACGGGGACAGATACGCAGTATTTT. It yields the protein CASSLEGYYAGTGTDTQYF.

The rearrangement joins TRBV11-1 to TRBJ2-1, with D perhaps matching TRBD1 (6 bases). The CDR3 totals 13 residues. Trimming pared 2 bases from V and 12 bases from J, leaving 14 bases between. Per the germline V gene, CDR1 is SGHAT and CDR2 is FQDESV (reference sequence). CDR3 in amino acids: CASSLSLQGMQFF. The CDR3 DNA sequence: TGTGCCAGCAGCTTATCTTTACAGGGTATGCAGTTCTTC.

The V call is TRBV27, the J call TRBJ1-5, with a possible D match to TRBD1 (5 bases). V was clipped by 10 bases and J by 3 bases, with 19 bases between them. The CDR3 runs to 15 residues. CDR1 is MNHEY, CDR2 SMNVEV, per germline (reference sequence). CDR3 protein: CATSTGGRSNQPQHF. Written as DNA, the CDR3 is TGTGCCACTTCCACGGGGGGACGGTCCAATCAGCCCCAGCATTTT.

The chain joins TRBV19 to TRBJ1-1; D call uncertain. Trimming pared 1 base from V and 3 bases from J, leaving 6 bases between. This CDR3 contains 13 residues. Germline CDR1 LNHDA, CDR2 SQIVND (reference sequence). CDR3 protein: CASSIVGDTEAFF. CDR3 nucleotides: TGTGCCAGTAGTATAGTAGGAGACACTGAAGCTTTCTTT.

V gene TRBV28 combines with J gene TRBJ2-5, with D possibly matching TRBD1 (6 bases). The CDR3 has 13 residues. Trimming left V 6 bases short and J 3 bases short, with 11 bases between. In germline, CDR1 is MDHEN, CDR2 SYDVKM. Here the CDR3 reads CASSSGHEETQYF. CDR3 DNA sequence: TGTGCCAGCAGCTCGGGACACGAAGAGACCCAGTACTTC.

The chain combines TRBV6-1 with TRBJ1-4; 9 positions match TRBD1. Germline V CDR1 and CDR2: MNHNS, SASEGT. This CDR3 spans 14 amino acids. With 3 bases clipped from V and 5 bases from J, the junction kept 1 base outside the gene matches. CDR3 region: CASSDGQGNEKLFF. CDR3 coding DNA: TGTGCCAGCAGTGACGGACAGGGGAATGAAAAACTGTTTTTT.

This rearrangement joins TRBV4-1 to TRBJ2-7, with 8 bases aligning to TRBD1. Germline V gene lookup returns CDR1 MGHRA and CDR2 YSYEKL. Unmatched junction bases numbered 8, after V lost 3 bases and J lost 1 base. This CDR3 contains 16 residues. CDR3 sequence reads: CASSQSSGTGSYEQYF. CDR3 bases: TGCGCCAGCAGCCAGTCCTCCGGGACAGGATCCTACGAGCAGTACTTC.

The chain recombines TRBV7-6 with TRBJ2-1; 10 bases line up with TRBD2. The J segment lost 8 bases and the V segment lost 4 bases, leaving 11 bases of the junction unmatched. This CDR3 has 16 amino acids. CDR1 and CDR2 (germline): SGHVS, FNYEAQ. The CDR3 coding sequence is TGTGCCAGCAGCTCCATTACAGCGGGAGGGCCCGATGAGCAGTTCTTC. It codes for CASSSITAGGPDEQFF. Drawing the rest from reference TRBV7-6 and TRBJ2-1, the complete variable domain is GAGVSQSPRYKVTKRGQDVALRCDPISGHVSLYWYRQALGQGPEFLTYFNYEAQQDKSGLPNDRFSAERPEGSISTLTIQRTEQRDSAMYRCASSSITAGGPDEQFFGPGTRLTVL.

The chain carries TRBV5-1 and TRBJ1-3; D uncertain. V gave up 2 bases and J gave up 0 bases, with 9 bases separating them. The CDR3 consists of 15 residues. The germline V gene encodes CDR1 SGHRS and CDR2 YFSETQ. CDR3 DNA: TGCGCCAGCAGCTTTTGGGGAGGCTCTGGAAACACCATATATTTT. Translating it yields CASSFWGGSGNTIYF.

This clone was seen only a few times. The J gene is TRBJ1-1, the V gene TRBV2; D not resolved. The CDR3 has 15 amino acids. Looked up from germline, CDR1 is SNHLY and CDR2 is FYNNEI. V was trimmed by 1 base and J by 1 base, leaving 10 bases between them. The CDR3 here is CASSEDTRGNTEAFF. CDR3 DNA: TGTGCCAGCAGTGAAGACACCCGAGGGAACACTGAAGCTTTCTTT.

The V gene is TRBV13, the J gene TRBJ2-3; TRBD2 matches at 7 bases. V dropped 5 bases and J dropped 4; count of bases not matched to a gene: 6. This CDR3 comprises 14 residues. Germline V gene data show CDR1 as PRHDT and CDR2 as FYEKMQ (reference sequence). The CDR3, as DNA: TGTGCCAGCAGCGAGCGGGGCGGGGCAGATACGCAGTATTTT. It is translated as CASSERGGADTQYF.

The rearrangement links TRBV6-1 to TRBJ2-5; D call uncertain. Germline loops: CDR1 MNHNS, CDR2 SASEGT. V lost 3 bases, J lost 5 bases, and 4 bases lay in between. The CDR3 is 11 residues long. This CDR3 reads CASSERETQYF. CDR3 in DNA: TGTGCCAGCAGTGAGCGGGAGACCCAGTACTTC.

The rearrangement links TRBV29-1 to TRBJ1-2, with a weak D call TRBD1 (5 bases). The V end was cut by 4 bases, the J end by 4 bases, with 13 bases between. Germline V gives CDR1 SQVTM, CDR2 ANQGSEA. The CDR3 spans 13 residues. The CDR3 protein is CSVGEGLLYGYTF. The CDR3 bases are TGCAGCGTTGGGGAGGGGCTCCTCTATGGCTACACCTTC.

The V gene is TRBV6-5, the J gene TRBJ1-1; D gene ambiguous. The V end lost 2 bases, the J end lost 2 bases, and 6 bases lay between the germline ends. The CDR3 runs to 13 residues. Germline lookup yields CDR1 MNHEY and CDR2 SVGAGI. For the CDR3, the DNA is TGTGCCAGCAGTTACATTACAAACACTGAAGCTTTCTTT. Translation gives CASSYITNTEAFF.

CDR3 sequence reads: CASSKTIAGGPYEQFF. In DNA form, the CDR3 reads TGTGCCAGTAGTAAGACAATAGCGGGAGGGCCCTATGAGCAGTTCTTC. The chain links TRBV19 to TRBJ2-1, with TRBD2 identical over 11 bases. Trimming at V came to 4 bases and at J to 8 bases, leaving 10 bases not matched to a gene. Per the germline V gene, CDR1 is LNHDA and CDR2 is SQIVND (reference sequence). This CDR3 has 16 amino acids.

V and J are TRBV25-1 and TRBJ1-3, with D perhaps TRBD1 (6 bases). CDR1 and CDR2 from the germline V gene are MGHDK and SYGVNS. The CDR3 runs to 14 residues. Trimming took off 3 bases at V and 3 bases at J, with 9 bases between the two ends. CDR3 DNA sequence: TGTGCCAGCAGTGATCCAGGGGATGGAAACACCATATATTTT. It translates to CASSDPGDGNTIYF.

This clone has just a few counts. Other nucleotide sequences in the sample specify the same CDR3. The chain couples TRBV11-2 to TRBJ2-7; D might be TRBD1 (6 bases). V was trimmed by 6 bases and J by 1 base, leaving 7 bases between them. Per the germline V gene, CDR1 is SGHAT and CDR2 is FQNNGV. This CDR3 is 12 amino acids long. DNA of the CDR3: TGTGCCAGCAGAGGGGGTTCCTACGAGCAGTACTTC. This encodes CASRGGSYEQYF.

The chain recombines TRBV5-4 with TRBJ2-3; 7 nucleotides line up with TRBD2. Unmatched junction bases numbered 5, after V lost 2 bases and J lost 2 bases. CDR3 length: 15 residues. Germline V gene lookup returns CDR1 SGHNT and CDR2 YYREEE (reference sequence). CDR3 DNA: TGTGCCAGCAGCTTCGGCGGGAGTTTCACAGATACGCAGTATTTT. It codes for CASSFGGSFTDTQYF.